This entry concerns a single TCR beta chain. This entry comes from a study of blood T cell repertoires in COVID-19. The CDR3 has 14 amino acids. Looked up from germline, CDR1 is SGHRS and CDR2 is YFSETQ. Trimming cost V 3 bases and J 8 bases, with 17 bases left between them. Only in-frame clones appear in the TCRdb table, and some are missing; sequencing was by immunoSEQ multiplex PCR. This table holds under 90,000 clones, approximately 80% found once. Sequenced input: peripheral blood. The receptor's source is a man older than 75 with acute or convalescent COVID-19. This sequence joins TRBV5-1 and TRBJ1-1; D possibly corresponds to TRBD1 (5 bases). The CDR3 here is CASSYVRDVGEAFF. Written as DNA, the CDR3 is TGCGCCAGCAGCTACGTCAGGGATGTTGGCGAAGCTTTCTTT.